A single sample is the source of the 26 T cell receptor beta chains below, sequenced in a study of T cell responses to AZD1222 COVID-19 vaccine. The protocol was immunoSEQ multiplex PCR, while the TCRdb copy is restricted to in-frame clones and leaves out a portion. The sample records about 39,000 clones, 88% being singletons. The sample in question was peripheral blood, obtained 28 days after the second dose of the MenACWY control vaccine. The receptor source for this set is an adult who received the MenACWY meningococcal vaccine as a control.

This clone was seen a handful of times. The chain is built from TRBV28 and TRBJ2-2; the match to TRBD2 covers 7 bases. Trimming took 4 bases from V and 5 from J; bases not matched to a gene: 7. The CDR3 has 15 amino acids. Germline V gene sequence: CDR1 MDHEN, CDR2 SYDVKM. The CDR3 sequence is CASSSFWEGTGELFF. The CDR3 nucleotides read TGTGCCAGCAGTTCGTTCTGGGAGGGAACCGGGGAGCTGTTTTTT.

This clone has only one observation. This sequence joins TRBV5-1 and TRBJ2-3; 11 nucleotides align to TRBD2. The CDR3 is made up of 15 amino acids. Trimming cost V 5 bases and J 3 bases; bases outside gene matches: 5. Per the germline V gene, CDR1 is SGHRS and CDR2 is YFSETQ. In DNA form, the CDR3 reads TGCGCCAGCAGGCCCACTAGCGGGAGAACAGATACGCAGTATTTT. Translating gives CASRPTSGRTDTQYF.

The chain has TRBV3-1 (or the pseudogene TRBV3-2) and TRBJ2-2; D is unclear. Germline V gene lookup returns CDR1 LGHDT and CDR2 YNNKEL (reference sequence). V lost 3 bases and J 0 bases, leaving 8 bases between the germline ends. This CDR3 is 15 amino acids long. CDR3 region: CASSQRSTNTGELFF. The CDR3 DNA follows: TGTGCCAGCAGCCAGCGATCCACGAACACCGGGGAGCTGTTTTTT.

The chain recombines TRBV19 with TRBJ1-1; D is unclear. CDR1 is LNHDA and CDR2 is SQIVND in the germline V gene (reference sequence). CDR3 length: 14 amino acids. V gave up 6 bases and J gave up 2 bases, with 13 bases separating them. In nucleotides, the CDR3 is TGTGCCAGTAGCTTTGTCCGGGGAAACACTGAAGCTTTCTTT. Protein: CASSFVRGNTEAFF.

The J gene is TRBJ2-1, the V gene TRBV28; 9 bases are a match to TRBD1. CDR1 MDHEN and CDR2 SYDVKM come from the germline V gene. The V segment lost 3 bases and the J segment 7 bases; nucleotides outside the gene matches: 7. The CDR3 consists of 15 residues. The CDR3 sequence is CASSFSGQGENEQFF. In DNA, the CDR3 is TGTGCCAGCAGTTTTTCGGGACAGGGCGAGAATGAGCAGTTCTTC.

The genes are TRBV28 and TRBJ2-1, with D possibly TRBD1 on 6 matching bases. Trimming took 5 bases from V and 1 from J, leaving 12 bases between them. Germline CDR1 MDHEN, CDR2 SYDVKM. This CDR3 has 15 amino acids. CDR3 DNA: TGTGCCAGCAGTCGATACGGACAGTCCTACAATGAGCAGTTCTTC. It is translated as CASSRYGQSYNEQFF.

The chain recombines TRBV29-1 with TRBJ1-4, with D tentatively TRBD1 (6 bases). The germline V gene has CDR1 SQVTM and CDR2 ANQGSEA. This CDR3 is 14 amino acids long. Trimming removed 7 bases from V and 3 bases from J, with 15 bases in between. CDR3 in amino acids: CSAGTGLSNEKLFF. Written as DNA, the CDR3 is TGCAGCGCGGGTACAGGGTTATCTAATGAAAAACTGTTTTTT.

The rearrangement links TRBV30 to TRBJ1-4; no firm D call. CDR1 is GTSNPN and CDR2 is SVGIG in the germline V gene (reference sequence). The length of the CDR3 is 15 residues. Trimming left V 0 bases short and J 8 bases short, with 16 bases between. CDR3 nucleotides: TGTGCCTGGAGTGTAACCCAGGTCCCTAGGGAAAAACTGTTTTTT. Its translation: CAWSVTQVPREKLFF.

The genes are TRBV19 and TRBJ2-1, with TRBD2 matching over 8 bases. Germline-derived CDR1 and CDR2 are LNHDA and SQIVND (reference sequence). This CDR3 is built from 15 residues. V lost 8 bases, J lost 3 bases, and 9 bases stayed unmatched. The CDR3 reads CASSRTSGLYNEQFF. The CDR3 DNA follows: TGTGCCAGTTCGCGTACTAGCGGCCTCTACAATGAGCAGTTCTTC.

The gene calls are TRBV28 and TRBJ1-5; D gene unclear. V shed 7 bases and J shed 6 bases, with 10 bases lying between them. Germline assignment: CDR1 MDHEN and CDR2 SYDVKM. The CDR3 runs 12 residues. For the CDR3, the DNA is TGTGCCAGCAATCGGGGAACTCAGCCCCAGCATTTT. It codes for CASNRGTQPQHF.

This chain joins TRBV30 and TRBJ2-4; D uncertain. Germline CDR1 GTSNPN, CDR2 SVGIG (reference sequence). The CDR3 has 14 residues. The CDR3, as DNA: TGTGCGCTCTCCGCATCGGCAGGATCAAACATTCAGTACTTC. Amino acids: CALSASAGSNIQYF.

The CDR3 region has the DNA TGTGCCAGCAGCCTATTACCGGGAGGGGGCTACGAGCAGTACTTC. It yields the protein CASSLLPGGGYEQYF. The chain uses TRBV7-3 and TRBJ2-7, with 8 bases aligning to TRBD2. V gave up 5 bases and J gave up 3 bases; unmatched junction bases: 9. The CDR3 spans 15 residues. The germline CDR1 and CDR2 sequences are SGHTA and FQGTGA. The full variable domain, rest sourced from reference TRBV7-3 and TRBJ2-7, is GAGVSQTPSNKVTEKGKYVELRCDPISGHTALYWYRQSLGQGPEFLIYFQGTGAADDSGLPNDRFFAVRPEGSVSTLKIQRTERGDSAVYLCASSLLPGGGYEQYFGPGTRLTVT.

The chain carries TRBV14 and TRBJ2-3, with TRBD2 identical over 10 bases. The CDR3 runs 14 residues. With 6 bases clipped from V and 5 bases from J, the junction kept 5 bases outside the gene matches. CDR1 SGHDN and CDR2 FVKESK come from the germline V gene. CDR3 residues: CASSLAGVRDTQYF. For the CDR3, the DNA is TGTGCCAGCAGTCTAGCGGGAGTTAGAGATACGCAGTATTTT.

This clone has only a few counts. The V gene is TRBV27, the J gene TRBJ2-7; D may correspond to TRBD1 or TRBD2 (6 bases each). The CDR3 contains 13 residues. The germline V and J ends were trimmed by 4 bases and 2 bases, with 9 bases remaining between them. Germline V gene lookup returns CDR1 MNHEY and CDR2 SMNVEV (reference sequence). In DNA form, the CDR3 reads TGTGCCAGCAGTTCCCGGGGGCCCTACGAGCAGTACTTC. Translating it yields CASSSRGPYEQYF.

J is TRBJ2-7 and V is TRBV5-1, with 12 bases matching TRBD2. CDR1 SGHRS and CDR2 YFSETQ come from the germline V gene. The CDR3 loop spans 17 amino acids. Trimming took 5 bases from V and 3 from J; bases not matched to a gene: 12. CDR3 coding DNA: TGCGCCAGCAGGTCTGGACTAGCGGGAATCAGGGTCTACGAGCAGTACTTC. This sequence encodes CASRSGLAGIRVYEQYF.

The rearrangement links TRBV5-6 to TRBJ2-1; no clear D gene. The CDR3 loop spans 13 amino acids. V was trimmed by 3 bases and J by 8 bases, leaving 12 bases between them. In germline, CDR1 is SGHDT, CDR2 YYEEEE. Here the CDR3 reads CASSSRVRDEQFF. CDR3 in DNA: TGTGCCAGCAGCTCACGGGTTAGGGATGAGCAGTTCTTC.

V usage is TRBV28 and J usage is TRBJ1-2; 7 nucleotides align to TRBD1. The CDR3 has 15 amino acids. The trim removed 10 bases at V and 7 bases at J, leaving 18 bases unmatched. Germline CDR1 is MDHEN and CDR2 is SYDVKM. Written as DNA, the CDR3 is TGTGCCACCCGAATTGGGACAGAGTCTTCCGGTGGCTACACCTTC. This translates into CATRIGTESSGGYTF.

The CDR3 loop is CASSFGGGLLADTQYF. For the CDR3, the DNA is TGTGCCAGCAGTTTTGGGGGGGGCTTATTGGCAGATACGCAGTATTTT. V gene TRBV27 combines with J gene TRBJ2-3; a possible D gene is TRBD2 (7 bases). Germline CDR1 and CDR2: MNHEY and SMNVEV (reference sequence). V was cut by 3 bases and J by 4 bases, with 17 bases left in between. This CDR3 has 16 residues.

J is TRBJ1-1 and V is TRBV5-1, with 7 positions matching TRBD1. In germline, CDR1 is SGHRS, CDR2 YFSETQ. The V and J ends lost 6 bases and 2 bases, in that order; junction bases with no gene match: 13. This CDR3 has 16 amino acids. CDR3 sequence reads: CASNANSGQANTEAFF. The DNA for the CDR3 is TGCGCCAGCAACGCTAATTCTGGACAGGCCAACACTGAAGCTTTCTTT.

The genes are TRBV19 and TRBJ2-1, with TRBD2 identical over 7 bases. Germline loops: CDR1 LNHDA, CDR2 SQIVND (reference sequence). This CDR3 is built from 16 residues. V shed 4 bases and J 0 bases; nucleotides not matched to a gene: 6. DNA of the CDR3: TGTGCCAGTAGTAGGTCGGCGGGAGTCTCCTACAATGAGCAGTTCTTC. Protein: CASSRSAGVSYNEQFF.

The chain combines TRBV7-6 with TRBJ2-3; 7 bases line up with TRBD1. J gave up 1 base and V 1 base, and 5 bases lay outside the gene matches. The CDR3 is made up of 16 amino acids. CDR1 and CDR2 (germline): SGHVS, FNYEAQ. CDR3 DNA: TGTGCCAGCAGCTTAGTGGCGCAGGGGGGCACAGATACGCAGTATTTT. This codes for CASSLVAQGGTDTQYF.

CDR3 residues: CASSRTGATDTQYF. CDR3 coding DNA: TGTGCCAGTAGCCGGACAGGGGCTACAGATACGCAGTATTTT. The chain links TRBV19 to TRBJ2-3, with 9 positions matching TRBD1. V shed 6 bases, J shed 3 bases, and the junction held 4 bases outside the gene matches. The CDR3 has 14 residues. CDR1 is LNHDA, CDR2 SQIVND, per germline (reference sequence).

V is TRBV27 and J is TRBJ2-2, with TRBD1 identical over 8 bases. The CDR3 consists of 15 residues. Germline-derived CDR1 and CDR2 are MNHEY and SMNVEV (reference sequence). V gave up 5 bases and J gave up 6 bases; unmatched junction bases: 8. As DNA, the CDR3 is TGTGCCAGCAGTCCCGGACAGGGAAAGGCCGGGGAGCTGTTTTTT. It specifies CASSPGQGKAGELFF.

J is TRBJ1-1 and V is TRBV10-3; D is perhaps TRBD1 (6 bases). The V end was cut by 4 bases, the J end by 3 bases, with 12 bases between. The CDR3 loop spans 14 amino acids. Germline CDR1 and CDR2: ENHRY and SYGVKD. CDR3 residues: CAISVVQGDTEAFF. In DNA form, the CDR3 reads TGTGCCATCAGTGTTGTACAGGGTGACACTGAAGCTTTCTTT.

This clone was observed a few times. The V call is TRBV5-1, the J call TRBJ1-1; 8 bases agree with TRBD1. With 2 bases clipped from V and 1 base from J, the junction kept 7 bases outside the gene matches. This CDR3 is built from 16 residues. From germline, CDR1 is SGHRS and CDR2 YFSETQ. CDR3 residues: CASSLGPGGANTEAFF. Here the CDR3 DNA reads TGCGCCAGCAGCTTAGGTCCAGGGGGCGCGAACACTGAAGCTTTCTTT.

A few counts support this clone. This rearrangement joins TRBV9 to TRBJ2-3, with 10 bases identical to TRBD2. This CDR3 is built from 15 residues. In germline, CDR1 is SGDLS, CDR2 YYNGEE. V was clipped by 3 bases and J by 6 bases; unmatched bases: 7. CDR3 in DNA: TGTGCCAGCAGCGGGCCTAGCGGGAGTAGCGATACGCAGTATTTT. Its protein product is CASSGPSGSSDTQYF.